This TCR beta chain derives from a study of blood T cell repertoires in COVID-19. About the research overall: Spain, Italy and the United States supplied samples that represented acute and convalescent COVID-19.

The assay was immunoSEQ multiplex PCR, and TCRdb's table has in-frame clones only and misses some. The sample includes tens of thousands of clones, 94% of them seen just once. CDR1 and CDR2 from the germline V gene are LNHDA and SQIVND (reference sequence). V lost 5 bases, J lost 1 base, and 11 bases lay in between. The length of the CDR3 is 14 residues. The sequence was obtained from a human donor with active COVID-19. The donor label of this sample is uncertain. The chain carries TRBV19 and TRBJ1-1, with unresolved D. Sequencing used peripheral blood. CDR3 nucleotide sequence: TGTGCCAGTAGTGACGAGGGATGGAACACTGAAGCTTTCTTT. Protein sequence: CASSDEGWNTEAFF.